This T cell receptor beta chain was documented in a study of blood T cell repertoires in COVID-19. Two negative PCRs, clearance, or symptom resolution had been documented for recovered Cohort 3 donors. This clone appeared a single time. Germline V gene data show CDR1 as KGHSH and CDR2 as LQKENI. With V trimmed by 6 bases and J by 7 bases, 10 bases remained unmatched. This CDR3 is 15 amino acids long. Measured with immunoSEQ multiplex PCR; TCRdb has only the in-frame clones, and not every one. Counted here are 250,000 to 300,000 clones, 88% occurring once; the ten biggest clones make up 0.8% to 1%. The sequencing input was PBMCs or T cells enriched from blood (not recorded which). This TCR was sampled from a woman aged 25 to 39 who had recovered from COVID-19. The J gene is TRBJ2-1, the V gene TRBV18; 9 bases are shared with TRBD2. The DNA for the CDR3 is TGTGCCAGCTCGGGGGCAACTAGCGGGTCGAATGAGCAGTTCTTC. This sequence encodes CASSGATSGSNEQFF.